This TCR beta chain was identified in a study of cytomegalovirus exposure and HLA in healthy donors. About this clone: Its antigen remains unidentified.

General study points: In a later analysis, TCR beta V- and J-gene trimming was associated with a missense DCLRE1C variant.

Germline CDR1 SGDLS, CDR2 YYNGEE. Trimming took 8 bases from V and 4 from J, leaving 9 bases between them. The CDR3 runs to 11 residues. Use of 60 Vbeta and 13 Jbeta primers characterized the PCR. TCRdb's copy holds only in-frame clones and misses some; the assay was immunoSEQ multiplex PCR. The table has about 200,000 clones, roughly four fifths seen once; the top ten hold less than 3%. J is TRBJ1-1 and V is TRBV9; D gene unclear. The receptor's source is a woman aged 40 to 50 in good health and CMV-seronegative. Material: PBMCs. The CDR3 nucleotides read TGTGCCAGTGCCCGGGGCACTGAAGCTTTCTTT. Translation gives CASARGTEAFF.